The 5 T cell receptor beta chains in this list originate from one sample, sequenced in a study of OX40 agonist ivuxolimab in advanced cancers. Generated by immunoSEQ multiplex PCR, the TCRdb table keeps only in-frame clones and is missing some. The table lists about 40,000 clones, approximately 90% of them singletons, with roughly 4.5% in the top ten. Sequenced material: CD4+ or CD8+ T cells sorted from blood, taken in a trial of the OX40 agonist ivuxolimab. Source of these receptors: an adult with an advanced solid tumor such as melanoma, head and neck, liver or kidney cancer.

This chain joins TRBV30 and TRBJ1-1; tentative D call: TRBD1 (6 bases). Per the germline V gene, CDR1 is GTSNPN and CDR2 is SVGIG (reference sequence). V shed 1 base and J shed 3 bases, with 9 bases lying between them. This CDR3 has 13 amino acids. The CDR3 reads CAWSGGGDTEAFF. Here the CDR3 DNA reads TGTGCCTGGAGTGGGGGGGGCGACACTGAAGCTTTCTTT.

This chain connects TRBV5-1 to TRBJ2-3, with TRBD2 matching over 7 bases. Germline V gives CDR1 SGHRS, CDR2 YFSETQ. Trimming at V came to 5 bases and at J to 3 bases, leaving 9 bases not matched to a gene. CDR3 size: 15 residues. In DNA form, the CDR3 reads TGCGCCAGCAGTCACGGCGGGAGAGAGACAGATACGCAGTATTTT. Amino acids: CASSHGGRETDTQYF. The variable domain in full, completed from reference TRBV5-1 and TRBJ2-3, reads KAGVTQTPRYLIKTRGQQVTLSCSPISGHRSVSWYQQTPGQGLQFLFEYFSETQRNKGNFPGRFSGRQFSNSRSEMNVSTLELGDSALYLCASSHGGRETDTQYFGPGTRLTVL.

In this sample, this clone turned up once. The chain employs TRBV5-1 and TRBJ1-1; possible D gene TRBD1, 6 bases. Germline V CDR1 and CDR2: SGHRS, YFSETQ. Trimming pared 2 bases from V and 2 bases from J, leaving 10 bases between. This CDR3 comprises 14 residues. CDR3 nucleotide sequence: TGCGCCAGCAGCTTCGGACAGAGAAACACTGAAGCTTTCTTT. This gives the protein CASSFGQRNTEAFF. The whole variable domain, filled in from reference TRBV5-1 and TRBJ1-1, reads KAGVTQTPRYLIKTRGQQVTLSCSPISGHRSVSWYQQTPGQGLQFLFEYFSETQRNKGNFPGRFSGRQFSNSRSEMNVSTLELGDSALYLCASSFGQRNTEAFFGQGTRLTVV.

The chain links TRBV11-2 to TRBJ2-3, with 8 bases identical to TRBD2. Trimming at V came to 5 bases and at J to 0 bases, leaving 7 bases not matched to a gene. This CDR3 is 16 amino acids long. Germline V gene data show CDR1 as SGHAT and CDR2 as FQNNGV. The CDR3 DNA reads as TGTGCCAGCAGCCCCTTACGGGGGGGAAGCACAGATACGCAGTATTTT. This codes for CASSPLRGGSTDTQYF.

The V call is TRBV4-2, the J call TRBJ1-2; weak D call: TRBD1 (6 bases). Germline CDR1 is LGHNA and CDR2 is YNFKEQ. V was shortened by 0 bases and J by 8 bases, with 19 bases between the two germline ends. The CDR3 contains 16 residues. This CDR3 is CASSQDGNREGGGYTF. The CDR3 coding sequence is TGTGCCAGCAGCCAAGATGGTAACAGGGAGGGGGGCGGCTACACCTTC.